This entry lists 18 T cell receptor beta chains sequenced from one sample in a study of blood T cell repertoires in COVID-19. Clones were read by immunoSEQ multiplex PCR, and TCRdb kept only the in-frame ones, dropping some. The data contain around 120,000 clones, around 90% of them singletons. The specimen sequenced was peripheral blood. The receptor source for this set is a woman aged 55-70 years with COVID-19, enrolled during active disease.

The V call is TRBV6-6, the J call TRBJ1-1; D unclear. The length of the CDR3 is 13 residues. V lost 6 bases and J lost 1, with 9 bases in between. Germline V gene lookup returns CDR1 MNHNY and CDR2 SVGAGI (reference sequence). This CDR3 is CASSPLRNTEAFF. CDR3 nucleotides: TGTGCCAGCAGCCCCCTGCGGAACACTGAAGCTTTCTTT.

This clone was seen once. The chain joins TRBV2 to TRBJ2-7; D uncertain. The CDR3 sequence is 14 residues long. Germline CDR1 reads SNHLY; CDR2 reads FYNNEI. Trimming took off 4 bases at V and 4 bases at J, with 14 bases between the two ends. The CDR3 protein is CASSGPGYLYEQYF. CDR3 DNA sequence: TGTGCCAGCAGTGGTCCCGGGTACCTTTACGAGCAGTACTTC.

The chain employs TRBV4-3 and TRBJ2-5, with 9 nucleotides matching TRBD2. CDR3 length: 16 amino acids. V was pared by 2 bases and J by 1 base, with 5 bases of the junction left unmatched. Germline values: CDR1 LGHNA, CDR2 YSLEER. Here the CDR3 reads CASSQSSGAFQETQYF. The DNA for the CDR3 is TGCGCCAGCAGCCAATCTAGCGGGGCCTTCCAAGAGACCCAGTACTTC.

V gene TRBV4-2 combines with J gene TRBJ1-1, with TRBD1 matching over 8 bases. The junction had 7 bases not matched to a gene; V was cut back by 3 bases and J by 4 bases. The CDR3 is 15 amino acids. CDR1 and CDR2 (germline): LGHNA, YNFKEQ. The CDR3 is CASSQPQGVGTEAFF. CDR3 in DNA: TGTGCCAGCAGCCAGCCACAGGGGGTTGGCACTGAAGCTTTCTTT.

The genes are TRBV7-2 and TRBJ2-7; maybe TRBD1 (6 bases). Trimming stripped 3 bases from V and 3 bases from J, with 15 bases between. The germline CDR1 and CDR2 sequences are SGHTA and FQGNSA. This CDR3 has 15 amino acids. This chain's CDR3 is CASSFDRDNFYEQYF. The CDR3 coding sequence is TGTGCCAGCAGCTTTGATCGGGACAACTTCTACGAGCAGTACTTC.

The chain joins TRBV11-2 to TRBJ2-3, with 8 positions matching TRBD2. The CDR3 spans 16 residues. V dropped 5 bases and J dropped 2; count of bases not matched to a gene: 9. CDR1 is SGHAT, CDR2 FQNNGV, per germline. This chain's CDR3 is CASSPSSGVITDTQYF. The CDR3 nucleotides are TGTGCCAGCAGCCCCAGTAGCGGGGTGATCACAGATACGCAGTATTTT. The full variable domain, in which reference TRBV11-2 and TRBJ2-3 provide the parts outside the CDR3, is EAGVAQSPRYKIIEKRQSVAFWCNPISGHATLYWYQQILGQGPKLLIQFQNNGVVDDSQLPKDRFSAERLKGVDSTLKIQPAKLEDSAVYLCASSPSSGVITDTQYFGPGTRLTVL.

V gene TRBV7-9 combines with J gene TRBJ2-3, with D possibly matching TRBD2 (6 bases). Germline lookup yields CDR1 SEHNR and CDR2 FQNEAQ (reference sequence). The CDR3 is 15 amino acids. Trimming shortened V by 0 bases and J by 2 bases, and 9 bases separated the two germline ends. This chain's CDR3 is CASSLAREFTDTQYF. The DNA for the CDR3 is TGTGCCAGCAGCTTAGCTCGGGAGTTCACAGATACGCAGTATTTT.

CDR3 in DNA: TGTGCCAGCAGTGACGGGACAGGTTTCTATGGCTACACCTTC. Its translation is CASSDGTGFYGYTF. The V call is TRBV6-4, the J call TRBJ1-2; 8 bases agree with TRBD1. The CDR3 is made up of 14 amino acids. V lost 2 bases to trimming and J lost 4 bases; unmatched junction nucleotides: 3. Germline assignment: CDR1 MRHNA and CDR2 SNTAGT.

J is TRBJ1-6 and V is TRBV6-5; perhaps TRBD1 as D (5 bases). This CDR3 is built from 13 residues. V gave up 6 bases and J gave up 6 bases, with 9 bases separating them. The germline V gene has CDR1 MNHEY and CDR2 SVGAGI. CDR3 region: CASRQAVNSPLHF. DNA for the CDR3: TGTGCCAGCAGACAGGCCGTTAATTCACCCCTCCACTTT.

V and J are TRBV30 and TRBJ1-3; tentative D call: TRBD1 (5 bases). Germline V gives CDR1 GTSNPN, CDR2 SVGIG (reference sequence). The CDR3 runs to 15 residues. Trimming took off 0 bases at V and 0 bases at J, with 9 bases between the two ends. The CDR3 here is CAWSVLGGSGNTIYF. The DNA of the CDR3 is TGTGCCTGGAGTGTACTGGGGGGCTCTGGAAACACCATATATTTT.

The gene calls are TRBV5-4 and TRBJ2-1; TRBD2 aligns across 12 bases. The CDR3 has 15 residues. Trimming removed 4 bases from V and 6 bases from J; junction bases left unmatched: 5. Germline V gene sequence: CDR1 SGHNT, CDR2 YYREEE (reference sequence). The CDR3 DNA reads TGTGCCAGCAGCCTGCCGGGACTAGCGGGCAATGAGCAGTTCTTC. Residues: CASSLPGLAGNEQFF.

The CDR3 loop is CASSSTGGDTEAFF. DNA of the CDR3: TGTGCCAGCAGCTCTACAGGGGGGGACACTGAAGCTTTCTTT. V is TRBV7-3 and J is TRBJ1-1; 8 positions match TRBD1. This CDR3 comprises 14 residues. Looked up from germline, CDR1 is SGHTA and CDR2 is FQGTGA. V was pared by 4 bases and J by 3 bases, with 4 bases of the junction left unmatched. The variable domain in full, with the rest retrieved from reference TRBV7-3 and TRBJ1-1, is GAGVSQTPSNKVTEKGKYVELRCDPISGHTALYWYRQSLGQGPEFLIYFQGTGAADDSGLPNDRFFAVRPEGSVSTLKIQRTERGDSAVYLCASSSTGGDTEAFFGQGTRLTVV.

This chain joins TRBV7-3 and TRBJ2-1; D perhaps matches TRBD1 (6 bases). Deletions cut 0 bases from V and 7 bases from J, with 16 bases between. Germline V lookup: CDR1 SGHTA, CDR2 FQGTGA. The CDR3 runs to 16 residues. In nucleotides, the CDR3 is TGTGCCAGCAGCTTAACGAGGGGACAAGGCGGGAATGAGCAGTTCTTC. Protein: CASSLTRGQGGNEQFF.

This rearrangement joins TRBV11-3 to TRBJ1-1; possibly TRBD1 for D (5 bases). Germline CDR1 and CDR2: SGHNT and YENEEA. V was trimmed by 6 bases and J by 2 bases, leaving 10 bases between them. This CDR3 is built from 13 residues. CDR3: CASRGGRNTEAFF. In nucleotides, the CDR3 is TGTGCCAGCAGGGGGGGGAGAAACACTGAAGCTTTCTTT. The full variable domain, with the rest looked up from reference TRBV11-3 and TRBJ1-1, is EAGVVQSPRYKIIEKKQPVAFWCNPISGHNTLYWYLQNLGQGPELLIRYENEEAVDDSQLPKDRFSAERLKGVDSTLKIQPAELGDSAVYLCASRGGRNTEAFFGQGTRLTVV.

The V call is TRBV19, the J call TRBJ1-1; D gene unclear. Trimming took off 7 bases at V and 5 bases at J, with 8 bases between the two ends. Germline V gene lookup returns CDR1 LNHDA and CDR2 SQIVND (reference sequence). The CDR3 contains 11 residues. The CDR3 loop reads CASIRWTEAFF. The CDR3 DNA is TGTGCCAGTATCAGGTGGACTGAAGCTTTCTTT.

The chain recombines TRBV7-9 with TRBJ2-1, with 12 positions matching TRBD1. Trimming took 2 bases from V and 12 from J; bases not matched to a gene: 5. The V gene's germline CDR1 is SEHNR and CDR2 FQNEAQ (reference sequence). CDR3 size: 14 residues. The CDR3 DNA sequence: TGTGCCAGCAGCTTATGGGGACAGGGGGCTGGGCAGTTCTTC. This translates into CASSLWGQGAGQFF.

The chain employs TRBV11-2 and TRBJ1-1; D perhaps matches TRBD1 (6 bases). The ends were cut back, 10 bases at V and 4 bases at J, with 19 bases in the middle. The germline CDR1 and CDR2 sequences are SGHAT and FQNNGV. The CDR3 loop spans 14 amino acids. The chain's CDR3 is CAIDNPGAITEAFF. Written as DNA, the CDR3 is TGTGCCATCGACAACCCAGGGGCGATCACTGAAGCTTTCTTT.

V and J are TRBV4-2 and TRBJ1-1; D unclear. The CDR3 spans 15 residues. Looked up from germline, CDR1 is LGHNA and CDR2 is YNFKEQ. V lost 1 base, J lost 3 bases, and 12 bases lay in between. CDR3 nucleotide sequence: TGTGCCAGCAGCCAAGTTGGCGGGAAGGACACTGAAGCTTTCTTT. The encoded protein is CASSQVGGKDTEAFF.